What follows is one T cell receptor beta chain and its context. Clones were sequenced by immunoSEQ multiplex PCR, and TCRdb holds only the in-frame ones, with some missing. The sample gives about 27,000 clones, approximately 71% of which show up once; about 53% is in the top ten. The data derive from a study of cytotoxic CD8 clonotypes in ibrutinib-treated CLL. The V gene end was trimmed by 2 bases and the J gene end by 0 bases; junction bases not matched to a gene: 0. The CDR3 totals 15 residues. CDR1 is MNHEY, CDR2 SVGAGI, per germline. The TCR sequence derives from a human donor with chronic lymphocytic leukemia. The genes are TRBV6-5 and TRBJ2-1, with TRBD2 matching 8 bases. The source was PBMCs, collected after 24 months of ibrutinib treatment. In nucleotides, the CDR3 is TGTGCCAGCAGTTACAGCGGGGGCTCCTACAATGAGCAGTTCTTC. This codes for CASSYSGGSYNEQFF.